The TCR beta chain under discussion was sequenced for a study of beta chain features in type 1 diabetes. Study conclusions and caveats: Moderate yet significant TCRB CDR3 shortening was seen in Type 1 diabetes patients in all four CD4+ subsets.

There are 17 residues in the CDR3. Germline V gene lookup returns CDR1 SEHNR and CDR2 FQNEAQ (reference sequence). V dropped 5 bases and J dropped 4; count of bases not matched to a gene: 10. Sequencing targeted expressed TCRB transcripts, as all isolated RNA had been reverse transcribed. Produced via immunoSEQ multiplex PCR; TCRdb's table is partial and in-frame only. The table has about 390,000 clones, around 9.6% seen once. This clone was observed at least ten times. Its antigen is unidentified. The sequencing sample was made of central memory CD4+ T cells from blood. The chain is built from TRBV7-9 and TRBJ2-7; TRBD2 matches 14 bases. The origin of this receptor is a man between 25 and 39 years old with type 1 diabetes. The CDR3 DNA sequence: TGTGCCAGCAGCCCGATTGGACTAGCGGGAGGCCCTTACGAGCAGTACTTC. It translates to CASSPIGLAGGPYEQYF.